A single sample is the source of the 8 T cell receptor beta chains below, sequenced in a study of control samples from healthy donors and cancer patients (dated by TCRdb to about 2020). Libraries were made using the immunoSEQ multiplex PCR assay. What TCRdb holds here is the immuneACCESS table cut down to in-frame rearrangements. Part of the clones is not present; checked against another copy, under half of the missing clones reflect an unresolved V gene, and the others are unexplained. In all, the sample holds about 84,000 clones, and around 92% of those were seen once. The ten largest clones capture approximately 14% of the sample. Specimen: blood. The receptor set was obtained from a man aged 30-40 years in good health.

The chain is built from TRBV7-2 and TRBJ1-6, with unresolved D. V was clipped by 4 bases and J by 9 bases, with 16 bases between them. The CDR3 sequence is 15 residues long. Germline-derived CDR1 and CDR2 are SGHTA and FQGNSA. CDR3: CASSYMRQSSSPLHF. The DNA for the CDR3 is TGTGCCAGCAGCTATATGAGGCAGTCGAGTTCACCCCTCCACTTT.

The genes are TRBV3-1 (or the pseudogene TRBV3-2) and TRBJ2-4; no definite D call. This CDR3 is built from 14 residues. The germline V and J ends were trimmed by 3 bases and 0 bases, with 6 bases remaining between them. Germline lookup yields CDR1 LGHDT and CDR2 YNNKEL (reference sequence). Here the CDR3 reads CASSHRTAKNIQYF. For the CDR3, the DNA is TGTGCCAGCAGCCATCGGACAGCCAAAAACATTCAGTACTTC.

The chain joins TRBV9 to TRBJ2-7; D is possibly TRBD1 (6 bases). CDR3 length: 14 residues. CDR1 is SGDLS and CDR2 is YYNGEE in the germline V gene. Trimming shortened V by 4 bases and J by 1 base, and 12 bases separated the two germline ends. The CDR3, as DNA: TGTGCCAGCAGCATTGGACAGAAGTCCTACGAGCAGTACTTC. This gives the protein CASSIGQKSYEQYF.

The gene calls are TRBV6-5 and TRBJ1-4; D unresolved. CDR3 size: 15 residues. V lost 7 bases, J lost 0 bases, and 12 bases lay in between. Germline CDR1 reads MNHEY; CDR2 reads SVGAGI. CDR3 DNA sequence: TGTGCCAGCAAACCCGGACGGACAACTAATGAAAAACTGTTTTTT. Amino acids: CASKPGRTTNEKLFF.

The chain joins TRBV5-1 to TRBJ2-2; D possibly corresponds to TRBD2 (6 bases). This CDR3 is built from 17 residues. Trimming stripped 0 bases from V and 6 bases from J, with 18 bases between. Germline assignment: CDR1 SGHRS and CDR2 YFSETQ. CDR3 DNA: TGCGCCAGCAGCTTGGCCAAACGTAATGGAGGGCCCGGGGAGCTGTTTTTT. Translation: CASSLAKRNGGPGELFF.

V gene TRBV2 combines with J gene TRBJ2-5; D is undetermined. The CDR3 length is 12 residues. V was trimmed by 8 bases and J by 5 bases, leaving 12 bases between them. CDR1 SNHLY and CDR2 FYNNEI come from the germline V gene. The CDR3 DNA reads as TGTGCCAGCCGTTCAGAAGGCGAGACCCAGTACTTC. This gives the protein CASRSEGETQYF.

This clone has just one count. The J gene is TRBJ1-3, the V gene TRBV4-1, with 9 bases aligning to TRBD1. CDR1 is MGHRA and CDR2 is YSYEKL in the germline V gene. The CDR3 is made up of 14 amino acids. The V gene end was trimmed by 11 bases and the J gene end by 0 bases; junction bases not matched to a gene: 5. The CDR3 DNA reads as TGCGCCGGGGACAGGGTTTTCTCTGGAAACACCATATATTTT. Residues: CAGDRVFSGNTIYF.

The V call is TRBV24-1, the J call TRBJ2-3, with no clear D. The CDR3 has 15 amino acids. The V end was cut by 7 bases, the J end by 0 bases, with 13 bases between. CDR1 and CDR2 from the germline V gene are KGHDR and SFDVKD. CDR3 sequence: CATSPTSTSTDTQYF. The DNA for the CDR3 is TGTGCCACCAGCCCGACATCAACTAGCACAGATACGCAGTATTTT.